The 2 T cell receptor beta chains below were found in one sample sequenced in a study of shared T cell receptors in the human thymus. Some clones are missing from TCRdb's copy, which holds only in-frame ones; the method was immunoSEQ multiplex PCR. The table includes approximately 760,000 clones, 80% to 90% detected once. These data also featured in a second study, about human thymus T cells.

The sequencing sample was made of thymocytes. The source is a girl under three years old with a congenital heart defect.

This clone occurred a few times. The V call is TRBV6-1, the J call TRBJ2-1; 10 nucleotides match TRBD1. The ends lost 8 bases at V and 4 bases at J; junction bases unmatched: 8. CDR1 MNHNS and CDR2 SASEGT come from the germline V gene. This CDR3 is built from 15 residues. CDR3 protein: CASLGGTGEYNEQFF. The CDR3 DNA sequence: TGTGCCAGCTTAGGCGGGACAGGGGAATACAATGAGCAGTTCTTC.

The genes are TRBV4-1 and TRBJ1-6, with TRBD1 matching over 7 bases. The CDR3 is 14 amino acids. Germline V gene sequence: CDR1 MGHRA, CDR2 YSYEKL. V lost 1 base to trimming and J lost 9 bases; unmatched junction nucleotides: 3. The CDR3 loop is CASSQGQGGSPLHF. The CDR3 bases are TGCGCCAGCAGCCAAGGCCAGGGGGGTTCACCCCTCCACTTT.